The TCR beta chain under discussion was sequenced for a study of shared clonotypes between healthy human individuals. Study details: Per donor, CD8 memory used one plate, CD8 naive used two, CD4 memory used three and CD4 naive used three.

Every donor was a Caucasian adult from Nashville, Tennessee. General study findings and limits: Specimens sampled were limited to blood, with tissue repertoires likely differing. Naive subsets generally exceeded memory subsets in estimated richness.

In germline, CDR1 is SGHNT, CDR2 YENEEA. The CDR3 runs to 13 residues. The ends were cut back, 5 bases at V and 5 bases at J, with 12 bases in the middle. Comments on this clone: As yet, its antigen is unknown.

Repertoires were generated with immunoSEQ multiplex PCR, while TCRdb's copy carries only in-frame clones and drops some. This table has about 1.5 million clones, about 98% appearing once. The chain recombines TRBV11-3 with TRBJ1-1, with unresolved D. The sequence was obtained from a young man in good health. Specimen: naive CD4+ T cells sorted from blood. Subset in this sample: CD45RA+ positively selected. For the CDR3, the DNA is TGTGCCAGCAGCATCCCTGCGGGGACTGAAGCTTTCTTT. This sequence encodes CASSIPAGTEAFF.